This TCR beta chain appears in the sequencing data of a study of Ad26.COV2.S vaccination and SARS-CoV-2 variants. As for the study in general: The COV1001 Ad26.COV2.S trial arm included the donor. Once, or twice with 56 days between doses, Ad26.COV2.S was given intramuscularly.

Study findings and constraints: Analyses of TCR breadth and depth may have underestimated total T cell responses.

Profiled with immunoSEQ multiplex PCR; TCRdb holds only in-frame clones, not every one. The data show 430,000 or so clones, 80% to 95% seen once. The treatment denotes: 15 to 20 received Ad26.COV2.S at low or high dose, single or two shots; roughly 5 received placebo; per-sample allocation not given. On day 63 after the first injection, vaccine and placebo recipients gave samples. Comments on this clone: Antigen unknown.

The CDR3 runs to 16 residues. CDR1 MDHEN and CDR2 SYDVKM come from the germline V gene. Trimming at V came to 6 bases and at J to 4 bases, leaving 9 bases not matched to a gene. The sequence came from a person aged 18 to 65 who received the Ad26.COV2.S COVID-19 vaccine or a placebo. The material was peripheral blood, obtained in a trial of Ad26.COV2.S vaccine versus placebo. The chain couples TRBV28 to TRBJ2-7; 13 bases are shared with TRBD2. Written as DNA, the CDR3 is TGTGCCAGCAGCCCCCCGACTAGCGGGAGGATGTACGAGCAGTACTTC. Translated, it gives CASSPPTSGRMYEQYF. Complete variable domain (other parts from reference TRBV28 and TRBJ2-7): DVKVTQSSRYLVKRTGEKVFLECVQDMDHENMFWYRQDPGLGLRLIYFSYDVKMKEKGDIPEGYSVSREKKERFSLILESASTNQTSMYLCASSPPTSGRMYEQYFGPGTRLTVT.